The 2 T cell receptor beta chains given below trace back to one sample, sequenced in a study of cytomegalovirus exposure and HLA in healthy donors. A multiplex PCR was run with 60 Vbeta primers and 13 Jbeta primers. Profiling relied on immunoSEQ multiplex PCR, and the TCRdb table lists in-frame clones only, not all of them. The sample includes about 110,000 clones, 82% of them seen just once. Input material: PBMCs. The receptor source for this set is a man aged 50 to 59 in good health and CMV-seronegative.

The chain has TRBV6-1 and TRBJ2-7; D possibly corresponds to TRBD1 (5 bases). Germline CDR1 and CDR2: MNHNS and SASEGT. The CDR3 contains 13 residues. The V gene lost 6 bases and the J gene lost 3 bases, with 12 bases spanning the gap. CDR3 sequence: CASSPTVFYEQYF. The CDR3 coding sequence is TGTGCCAGCAGCCCGACAGTCTTCTACGAGCAGTACTTC.

The chain is built from TRBV25-1 and TRBJ1-4, with 10 bases aligning to TRBD1. This CDR3 has 16 residues. Germline V CDR1 and CDR2: MGHDK, SYGVNS. Losses at the gene ends were 2 bases for V and 7 bases for J; bases not matched to a gene: 7. The chain's CDR3 is CASSESTGTGAEKLFF. The CDR3 DNA sequence: TGTGCCAGCAGTGAAAGTACCGGGACAGGGGCTGAAAAACTGTTTTTT.